Following are 27 T cell receptor beta chains from one sample sequenced in a study of T cells in Graves' hyperthyroidism and ophthalmopathy. RNA transcripts served as the template for amplifying TCR beta CDR3 regions. TCR CDR3 regions were first amplified by RT-PCR with HTBI primers. Each CDR3 protein is one row after TCRdb ran MiXCR on the multiplex PCR reads. The repertoire holds fewer than 400,000 distinct CDR3 sequences, with 16% as singletons. Sequencing input: blood. The origin of the receptors is a man aged 25-45 years with Graves' hyperthyroidism.

In this sample, this clonotype turned up a few times. The rearrangement links TRBV14 to TRBJ1-4, with unresolved D. This CDR3 has 14 residues. Germline V gene sequence: CDR1 SGHDN, CDR2 FVKESK. The V gene lost 0 bases and the J gene lost 8 bases, with 10 bases spanning the gap. CDR3 nucleotide sequence: TGTGCCAGCAGCCAAGACCCAGTCGCCGAAAAACTGTTTTTT. It encodes CASSQDPVAEKLFF. The entire variable domain, with the rest obtained from reference TRBV14 and TRBJ1-4, is as follows: EAGVTQFPSHSVIEKGQTVTLRCDPISGHDNLYWYRRVMGKEIKFLLHFVKESKQDESGMPNNRFLAERTGGTYSTLKVQPAELEDSGVYFCASSQDPVAEKLFFGSGTQLSVL.

This clonotype appeared many times. The chain has TRBV20-1 and TRBJ2-1; 8 bases align to TRBD1. The CDR3 contains 13 residues. V dropped 8 bases and J dropped 9; count of bases not matched to a gene: 12. The germline CDR1 and CDR2 sequences are DFQATT and SNEGSKA (reference sequence). In nucleotides, the CDR3 is TGCAGTATCGAGGGGACAGGAGGCAGTGAGCAGTTCTTC. Residues: CSIEGTGGSEQFF.

This clonotype was detected only a few times. J is TRBJ2-2 and V is TRBV11-2, with D possibly matching TRBD1 (6 bases). Germline V CDR1 and CDR2: SGHAT, FQNNGV. Trimming cost V 2 bases and J 6 bases, with 7 bases left between them. The CDR3 spans 13 residues. The CDR3 nucleotides read TGTGCCAGCAGCTTACCAGGGGCCGGGGAGCTGTTTTTT. This sequence encodes CASSLPGAGELFF. Supplemented by reference TRBV11-2 and TRBJ2-2, the full variable domain reads EAGVAQSPRYKIIEKRQSVAFWCNPISGHATLYWYQQILGQGPKLLIQFQNNGVVDDSQLPKDRFSAERLKGVDSTLKIQPAKLEDSAVYLCASSLPGAGELFFGEGSRLTVL.

At least ten counts were recorded for this clonotype. The chain is built from TRBV7-2 and TRBJ2-7; 7 bases align to TRBD2. V was clipped by 4 bases and J by 8 bases; unmatched bases: 8. Germline V gene sequence: CDR1 SGHTA, CDR2 FQGNSA. This CDR3 region has 13 residues. CDR3 sequence reads: CASSYGGVGQQYF. The DNA of the CDR3 is TGTGCCAGCAGCTATGGGGGGGTGGGACAGCAGTACTTC.

This clonotype was observed at least ten times. V gene TRBV15 combines with J gene TRBJ1-2, with 7 nucleotides matching TRBD1. CDR1 is LNHNV and CDR2 is YYDKDF in the germline V gene (reference sequence). The CDR3 sequence is 14 residues long. Trimming took 2 bases from V and 5 from J; bases not matched to a gene: 5. The CDR3 here is CATSRIDRVYGYTF. In nucleotides, the CDR3 is TGTGCCACCAGCAGAATCGACAGGGTTTATGGCTACACCTTC.

CDR3 amino acids: CASSWGLGKGGELFF. DNA of the CDR3: TGTGCCAGCAGTTGGGGACTCGGAAAGGGGGGGGAGCTGTTTTTT. The rearrangement links TRBV6-1 to TRBJ2-2; weak D call: TRBD2 (6 bases). The germline V gene has CDR1 MNHNS and CDR2 SASEGT. The CDR3 is 15 amino acids. The germline V and J ends were trimmed by 5 bases and 8 bases, with 18 bases remaining between them.

This clonotype was counted ten times or more. The chain employs TRBV30 and TRBJ1-5; D is unclear. The CDR3 spans 14 residues. With 0 bases removed from V and 0 bases from J, the gap between germline ends came to 6 bases. Germline V gives CDR1 GTSNPN, CDR2 SVGIG (reference sequence). The CDR3: CAWSVPHSNQPQHF. The CDR3 DNA reads TGTGCCTGGAGTGTACCGCATAGCAATCAGCCCCAGCATTTT.

This clonotype was observed many times. This rearrangement joins TRBV5-4 to TRBJ2-7; no clear D gene. V was cut by 0 bases and J by 6 bases, with 13 bases left in between. Germline V lookup: CDR1 SGHNT, CDR2 YYREEE (reference sequence). The CDR3 runs 14 residues. The CDR3 here is CASSLGGVSVEQYF. DNA of the CDR3: TGTGCCAGCAGCTTGGGAGGAGTGTCCGTCGAGCAGTACTTC.

The rearrangement joins TRBV9 to TRBJ2-1; D is possibly TRBD2 (5 bases). Between the trimmed V and J ends, which lost 0 bases and 6 bases, there was a span of 10 bases. CDR3 length: 14 amino acids. The V gene's germline CDR1 is SGDLS and CDR2 YYNGEE. CDR3 amino acids: CASSVEQRPNEQFF. In DNA, the CDR3 is TGTGCCAGCAGCGTAGAACAGCGGCCCAATGAGCAGTTCTTC.

There are many counts of this clonotype. V usage is TRBV5-1 and J usage is TRBJ2-4; a possible D gene is TRBD1 (5 bases). This CDR3 region has 14 residues. CDR1 is SGHRS, CDR2 YFSETQ, per germline. Deletions cut 4 bases from V and 0 bases from J, with 8 bases between. The CDR3 nucleotides read TGCGCCAGCAGCCGGACAATAGCCAAAAACATTCAGTACTTC. Residues: CASSRTIAKNIQYF.

This clonotype has a count of ten or more. The CDR3 DNA is TGCGCCAGCAGCACCGGACAGGGAATGGATGAGCAGTTCTTC. Translated: CASSTGQGMDEQFF. This sequence joins TRBV5-1 and TRBJ2-1; TRBD1 aligns across 8 bases. V dropped 4 bases and J dropped 8; count of bases not matched to a gene: 8. The CDR3 has 14 residues. Germline loops: CDR1 SGHRS, CDR2 YFSETQ. The full variable domain, its missing parts supplied by reference TRBV5-1 and TRBJ2-1, is KAGVTQTPRYLIKTRGQQVTLSCSPISGHRSVSWYQQTPGQGLQFLFEYFSETQRNKGNFPGRFSGRQFSNSRSEMNVSTLELGDSALYLCASSTGQGMDEQFFGPGTRLTVL.

This clonotype was counted ten times or more. The chain joins TRBV11-3 to TRBJ2-5, with 7 bases aligning to TRBD1. The V segment lost 6 bases and the J segment 7 bases; nucleotides outside the gene matches: 8. The CDR3 length is 13 residues. CDR1 is SGHNT and CDR2 is YENEEA in the germline V gene. The CDR3 DNA is TGTGCCAGCAGACGGGACAGTACTGGGACCCAGTACTTC. This encodes CASRRDSTGTQYF.

This clonotype occurred many times. V gene TRBV3-1 combines with J gene TRBJ2-5; 10 bases agree with TRBD2. This CDR3 is 16 amino acids long. The germline V gene has CDR1 LGHDT and CDR2 YNNKEL (reference sequence). Trimming took 1 base from V and 1 from J; bases not matched to a gene: 3. CDR3 sequence (DNA): TGTGCCAGCAGCCAAGTCGGACTAGCGGCCCAAGAGACCCAGTACTTC. Protein product: CASSQVGLAAQETQYF.

The chain uses TRBV29-1 and TRBJ1-1; perhaps TRBD1 as D (5 bases). Germline CDR1 reads SQVTM; CDR2 reads ANQGSEA. Trimming removed 1 base from V and 6 bases from J, with 15 bases in between. This CDR3 region has 14 residues. The chain's CDR3 is CSVEVRGVASEAFF. The CDR3, as DNA: TGCAGCGTTGAAGTCCGAGGGGTGGCCTCTGAAGCTTTCTTT.

V is TRBV7-9 and J is TRBJ2-7; 11 bases are shared with TRBD2. The V segment lost 8 bases and the J segment 1 base; nucleotides outside the gene matches: 13. The CDR3 contains 17 residues. Germline V gives CDR1 SEHNR, CDR2 FQNEAQ (reference sequence). The CDR3 region has the DNA TGTGCCAGCGGTGCCGGGACTAGCGGAAATTTGTCCTACGAGCAGTACTTC. This encodes CASGAGTSGNLSYEQYF.

As regards this clonotype: A read error is possible here, since a much larger clone lies one base away. The CDR3, as DNA: TGTGCCATCAAGATCGCGATAGGGGGGACCACAGATACGCAGTATTTT. It translates to CAIKIAIGGTTDTQYF. The rearrangement uses TRBV10-3 and TRBJ2-3, with D perhaps TRBD1 or TRBD2 (6 bases each). Germline lookup yields CDR1 ENHRY and CDR2 SYGVKD. CDR3 length: 16 amino acids. Trimming left V 7 bases short and J 2 bases short, with 19 bases between.

The table lists this clonotype with many counts. The chain recombines TRBV28 with TRBJ2-1; D might be TRBD1 (5 bases). CDR3 length: 14 amino acids. Germline V gene data show CDR1 as MDHEN and CDR2 as SYDVKM. V lost 6 bases and J 5 bases, leaving 14 bases between the germline ends. CDR3 amino acids: CASSILDSNNEQFF. As DNA, the CDR3 is TGTGCCAGCAGCATCCTAGACAGCAACAATGAGCAGTTCTTC.

A word on this clonotype: An end of the junction differs from the germline gene, which may be a read error. The chain employs TRBV6-4 and TRBJ2-1, with 7 bases fitting TRBD2. The CDR3 covers 16 residues. In germline, CDR1 is MRHNA, CDR2 SNTAGT. CDR3 DNA: TGTGCTAGCAGTAGAGTAGGACTAACCGCGGGAGTTGAGCAGTTCTTC. Its protein product is CASSRVGLTAGVEQFF.

The chain is built from TRBV4-1 and TRBJ2-1, with TRBD2 matching 7 bases. The CDR3 consists of 16 residues. J was trimmed by 0 bases and V by 1 base; bases with no gene match: 3. Per germline, CDR1 MGHRA and CDR2 YSYEKL. The CDR3 region is CASSQVAGRSYNEQFF. CDR3 nucleotides: TGCGCCAGCAGCCAAGTAGCGGGCCGCTCCTACAATGAGCAGTTCTTC.

The chain combines TRBV18 with TRBJ2-1; a weak D match, TRBD1 (5 bases). From germline, CDR1 is KGHSH and CDR2 LQKENI. V lost 3 bases and J lost 2, with 11 bases in between. This CDR3 is 15 amino acids long. CDR3 loop: CASSPGIGAYNEQFF. The CDR3 DNA sequence: TGTGCCAGCTCACCGGGGATAGGGGCCTACAATGAGCAGTTCTTC.

This chain connects TRBV15 to TRBJ2-5; no reliable D call. The CDR3 totals 13 residues. CDR1 and CDR2 (germline): LNHNV, YYDKDF (reference sequence). V was shortened by 3 bases and J by 3 bases, with 8 bases between the two germline ends. In nucleotides, the CDR3 is TGTGCCACCAGCAGGTTACAGAAAGAGACCCAGTACTTC. Translated, it gives CATSRLQKETQYF.

This clonotype has at least ten counts. The V gene is TRBV7-9, the J gene TRBJ2-2; TRBD1 agrees at 8 bases. Germline V gene data show CDR1 as SEHNR and CDR2 as FQNEAQ (reference sequence). This CDR3 spans 15 amino acids. The ends lost 6 bases at V and 2 bases at J; junction bases unmatched: 5. This CDR3 reads CASRPGQANTGELFF. DNA of the CDR3: TGTGCCAGCAGGCCGGGACAGGCAAACACCGGGGAGCTGTTTTTT.

The J gene is TRBJ2-1, the V gene TRBV12-3 or TRBV12-4; TRBD2 aligns across 9 bases. The CDR3 is 15 residues long. With V trimmed by 5 bases and J by 6 bases, 8 bases remained unmatched. In nucleotides, the CDR3 is TGTGCCAGCAGTATACCGGGACTAGCTTTCAATGAGCAGTTCTTC. The encoded protein is CASSIPGLAFNEQFF.

A word on this clonotype: A much more abundant neighbour one base away suggests this may be a read error. The rearrangement uses TRBV11-2 and TRBJ2-7; maybe TRBD2 (5 bases). The ends were cut back, 2 bases at V and 7 bases at J, with 6 bases in the middle. CDR1 is SGHAT and CDR2 is FQNNGV in the germline V gene. The CDR3 is made up of 11 amino acids. CDR3 in DNA: TGTGCCAGCAGCTTAAAGCGGGAGCAGTACTTC. This codes for CASSLKREQYF.

This clonotype has only a few counts. This chain uses TRBV5-4 with TRBJ2-2; no clear D. Deletions cut 0 bases from V and 5 bases from J, with 11 bases between. The germline gives CDR1 SGHNT, CDR2 YYREEE (reference sequence). CDR3 length equals 15 residues. The CDR3 spells CASSLATSATGELFF. Written as DNA, the CDR3 is TGTGCCAGCAGCTTGGCGACTTCTGCGACCGGGGAGCTGTTTTTT.

The J gene is TRBJ1-2, the V gene TRBV7-2; TRBD1 matches at 7 bases. Unmatched junction bases numbered 7, after V lost 5 bases and J lost 4 bases. The CDR3 extends over 14 amino acids. The germline V gene has CDR1 SGHTA and CDR2 FQGNSA. The CDR3 loop reads CASSIEGASYGYTF. The CDR3 DNA reads as TGTGCCAGCAGCATAGAGGGGGCTAGCTATGGCTACACCTTC. Combining the CDR3 with reference TRBV7-2 and TRBJ1-2 gives the whole variable domain GAGVSQSPSNKVTEKGKDVELRCDPISGHTALYWYRQSLGQGLEFLIYFQGNSAPDKSGLPSDRFSAERTGGSVSTLTIQRTQQEDSAVYLCASSIEGASYGYTFGSGTRLTVV.

The sample holds a few counts of this clonotype. V usage is TRBV5-1 and J usage is TRBJ2-5; 11 positions agree with TRBD2. Germline V CDR1 and CDR2: SGHRS, YFSETQ. CDR3 length: 16 residues. The J segment lost 1 base and the V segment lost 4 bases, leaving 6 bases of the junction unmatched. CDR3 DNA sequence: TGCGCCAGCAGCCTCGGACTAGCGGGCGCCCAAGAGACCCAGTACTTC. Residues: CASSLGLAGAQETQYF.